This TCR beta chain comes out of a study of T-cell reconstitution after alpha-beta-depleted transplantation in children. Trimming took 6 bases from V and 0 from J, leaving 12 bases between them. The CDR3 loop spans 15 amino acids. Unique molecular identifiers were incorporated into the prepared TCRbeta library. TCRdb itself ran the PCR reads through MiXCR, one entry per CDR3 protein. The sample has about 370,000 distinct CDR3 sequences, roughly 20% seen once. Sequences were derived from PBMCs from the stem cell graft donor, sampled from the stem cell graft. This sequence originates from a human donor who donated a stem cell graft to a child with acute myeloid leukemia. V usage is TRBV12-3 or TRBV12-4 and J usage is TRBJ2-1; D perhaps matches TRBD2 (5 bases). The CDR3 region has the DNA TGTGCCAGCAGGAGGGAGTGGAGCTCCTACAATGAGCAGTTCTTC. It specifies CASRREWSSYNEQFF.